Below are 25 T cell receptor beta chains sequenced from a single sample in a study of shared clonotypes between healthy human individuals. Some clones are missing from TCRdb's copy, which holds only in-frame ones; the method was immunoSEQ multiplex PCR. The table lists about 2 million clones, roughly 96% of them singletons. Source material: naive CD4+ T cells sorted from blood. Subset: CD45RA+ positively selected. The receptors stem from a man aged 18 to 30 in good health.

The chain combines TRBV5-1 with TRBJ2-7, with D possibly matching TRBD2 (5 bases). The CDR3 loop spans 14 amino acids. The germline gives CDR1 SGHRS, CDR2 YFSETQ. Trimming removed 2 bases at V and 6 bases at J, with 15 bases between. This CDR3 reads CASSLYEPGIEQYF. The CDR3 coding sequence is TGCGCCAGCAGCTTATACGAACCCGGGATCGAGCAGTACTTC.

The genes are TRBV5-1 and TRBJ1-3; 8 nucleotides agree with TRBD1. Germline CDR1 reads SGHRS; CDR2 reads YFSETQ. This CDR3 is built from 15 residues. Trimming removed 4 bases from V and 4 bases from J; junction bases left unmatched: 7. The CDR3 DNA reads TGCGCCAGCAGCGACAGGGGCGATGGGGGAAACACCATATATTTT. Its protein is CASSDRGDGGNTIYF.

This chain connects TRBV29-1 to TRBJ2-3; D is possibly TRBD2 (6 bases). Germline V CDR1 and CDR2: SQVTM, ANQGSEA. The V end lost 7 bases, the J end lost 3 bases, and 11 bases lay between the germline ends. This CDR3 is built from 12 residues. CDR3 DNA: TGCAGCGCGACTAGGGCAACAGATACGCAGTATTTT. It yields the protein CSATRATDTQYF.

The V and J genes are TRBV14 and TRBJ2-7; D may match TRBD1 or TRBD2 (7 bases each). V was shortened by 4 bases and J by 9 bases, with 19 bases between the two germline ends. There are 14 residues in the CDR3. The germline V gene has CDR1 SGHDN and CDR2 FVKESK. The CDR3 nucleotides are TGTGCCAGCAGCCCCCGGAGACAGGGAGGGTCGCAGTACTTC. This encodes CASSPRRQGGSQYF. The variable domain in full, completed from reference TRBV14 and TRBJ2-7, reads EAGVTQFPSHSVIEKGQTVTLRCDPISGHDNLYWYRRVMGKEIKFLLHFVKESKQDESGMPNNRFLAERTGGTYSTLKVQPAELEDSGVYFCASSPRRQGGSQYFGPGTRLTVT.

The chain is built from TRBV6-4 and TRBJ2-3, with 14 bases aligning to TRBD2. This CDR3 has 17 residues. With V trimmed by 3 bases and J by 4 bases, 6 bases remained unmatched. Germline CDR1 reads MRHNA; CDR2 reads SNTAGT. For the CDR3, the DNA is TGTGCCAGCAGTGAAGGGACTAGCGGGAGTTCGGCAGATACGCAGTATTTT. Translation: CASSEGTSGSSADTQYF.

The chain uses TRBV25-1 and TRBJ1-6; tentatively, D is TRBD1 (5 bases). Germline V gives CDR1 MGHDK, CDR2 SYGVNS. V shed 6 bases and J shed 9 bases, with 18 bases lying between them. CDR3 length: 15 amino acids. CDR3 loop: CASSGRSWGGSPLHF. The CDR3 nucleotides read TGTGCCAGCAGCGGCAGGAGTTGGGGGGGTTCACCCCTCCACTTT.

CDR3 amino acids: CASRIPGARDYGYTF. The CDR3, as DNA: TGTGCCAGCAGGATCCCCGGGGCGCGGGACTATGGCTACACCTTC. The chain recombines TRBV6-1 with TRBJ1-2; maybe TRBD1 (5 bases). Germline CDR1 reads MNHNS; CDR2 reads SASEGT. CDR3 length equals 15 residues. Trimming took 6 bases from V and 3 from J, leaving 17 bases between them.

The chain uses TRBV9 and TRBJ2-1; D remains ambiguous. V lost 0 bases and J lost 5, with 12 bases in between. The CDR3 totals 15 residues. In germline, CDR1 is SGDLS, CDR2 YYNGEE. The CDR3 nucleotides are TGTGCCAGCAGCGTAGTTGGGCAGGAAAACAATGAGCAGTTCTTC. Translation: CASSVVGQENNEQFF.

The CDR3 protein is CASSDQGNEQFF. The DNA of the CDR3 is TGTGCCAGCAGCGATCAGGGAAATGAGCAGTTCTTC. The rearrangement uses TRBV14 and TRBJ2-1, with D maybe TRBD1 (5 bases). The CDR3 covers 12 residues. Trimming left V 5 bases short and J 7 bases short, with 9 bases between. In germline, CDR1 is SGHDN, CDR2 FVKESK.

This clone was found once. The CDR3 is CASGGGELFF. The CDR3 nucleotides are TGTGCCAGCGGAGGTGGGGAGCTGTTTTTT. This chain links TRBV6-1 with TRBJ2-2; tentatively, D is TRBD2 (5 bases). The germline CDR1 and CDR2 sequences are MNHNS and SASEGT. The ends were cut back, 8 bases at V and 8 bases at J, with 6 bases in the middle. This CDR3 has 10 amino acids.

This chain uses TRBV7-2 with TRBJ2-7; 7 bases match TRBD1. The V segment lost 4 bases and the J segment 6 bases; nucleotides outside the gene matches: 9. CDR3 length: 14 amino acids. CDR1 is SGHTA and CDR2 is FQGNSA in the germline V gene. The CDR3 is CASSSTQGMGEQYF. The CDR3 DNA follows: TGTGCCAGCAGCTCCACACAGGGGATGGGCGAGCAGTACTTC. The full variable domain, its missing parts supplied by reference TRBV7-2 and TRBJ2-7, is GAGVSQSPSNKVTEKGKDVELRCDPISGHTALYWYRQSLGQGLEFLIYFQGNSAPDKSGLPSDRFSAERTGGSVSTLTIQRTQQEDSAVYLCASSSTQGMGEQYFGPGTRLTVT.

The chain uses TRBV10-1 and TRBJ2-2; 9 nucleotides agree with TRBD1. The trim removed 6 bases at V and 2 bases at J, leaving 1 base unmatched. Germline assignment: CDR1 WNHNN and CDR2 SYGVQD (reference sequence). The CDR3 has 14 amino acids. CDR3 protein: CASRGQGNTGELFF. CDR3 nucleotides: TGCGCCAGCAGGGGACAGGGCAACACCGGGGAGCTGTTTTTT.

This chain's CDR3 is CASSRTGTMSYEQYF. CDR3 nucleotides: TGTGCCAGCTCGAGAACCGGGACGATGTCCTACGAGCAGTACTTC. The chain links TRBV6-1 to TRBJ2-7, with D perhaps being TRBD1 or TRBD2 (5 bases each). The V and J ends lost 8 bases and 1 base respectively, with 18 bases between them. CDR3 length: 15 amino acids. Germline values: CDR1 MNHNS, CDR2 SASEGT.

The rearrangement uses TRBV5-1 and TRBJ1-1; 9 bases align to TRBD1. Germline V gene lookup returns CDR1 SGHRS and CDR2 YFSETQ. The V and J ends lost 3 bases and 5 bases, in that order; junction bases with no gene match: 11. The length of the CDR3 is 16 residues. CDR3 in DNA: TGCGCCAGCAGCTCGGCCGGGACAGGGTCGGGGACTGAAGCTTTCTTT. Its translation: CASSSAGTGSGTEAFF. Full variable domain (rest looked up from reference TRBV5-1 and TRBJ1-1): KAGVTQTPRYLIKTRGQQVTLSCSPISGHRSVSWYQQTPGQGLQFLFEYFSETQRNKGNFPGRFSGRQFSNSRSEMNVSTLELGDSALYLCASSSAGTGSGTEAFFGQGTRLTVV.

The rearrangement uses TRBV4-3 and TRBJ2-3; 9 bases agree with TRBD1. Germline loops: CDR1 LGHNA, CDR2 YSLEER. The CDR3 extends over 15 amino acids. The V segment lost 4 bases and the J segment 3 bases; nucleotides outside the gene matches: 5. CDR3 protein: CASSRGQGLTDTQYF. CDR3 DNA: TGCGCCAGCAGCCGTGGACAGGGGTTAACAGATACGCAGTATTTT.

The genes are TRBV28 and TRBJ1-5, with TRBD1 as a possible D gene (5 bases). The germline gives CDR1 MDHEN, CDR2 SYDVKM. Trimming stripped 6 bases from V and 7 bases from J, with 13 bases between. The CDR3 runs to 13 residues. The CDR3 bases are TGTGCCAGCAGACGGAAGCAGGGACAGCCCCAGCATTTT. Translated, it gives CASRRKQGQPQHF.

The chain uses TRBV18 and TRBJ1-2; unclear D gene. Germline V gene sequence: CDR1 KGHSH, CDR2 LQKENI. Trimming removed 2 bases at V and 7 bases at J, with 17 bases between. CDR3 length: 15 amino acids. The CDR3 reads CASSPNGQPLFGYTF. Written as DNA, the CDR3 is TGTGCCAGCTCACCAAACGGCCAGCCTCTATTTGGCTACACCTTC.

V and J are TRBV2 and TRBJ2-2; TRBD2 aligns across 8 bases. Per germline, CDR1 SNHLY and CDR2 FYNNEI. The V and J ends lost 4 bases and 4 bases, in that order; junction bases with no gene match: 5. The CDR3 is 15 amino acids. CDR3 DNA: TGTGCCAGCAGTGCTACGACTAGCGTCACCGGGGAGCTGTTTTTT. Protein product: CASSATTSVTGELFF.

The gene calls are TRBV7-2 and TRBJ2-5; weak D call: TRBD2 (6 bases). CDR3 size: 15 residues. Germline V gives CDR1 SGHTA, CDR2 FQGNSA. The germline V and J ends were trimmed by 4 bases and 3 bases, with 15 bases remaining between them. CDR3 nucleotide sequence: TGTGCCAGCAGCTCCACCGGACTACTCAAAGAGACCCAGTACTTC. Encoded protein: CASSSTGLLKETQYF.

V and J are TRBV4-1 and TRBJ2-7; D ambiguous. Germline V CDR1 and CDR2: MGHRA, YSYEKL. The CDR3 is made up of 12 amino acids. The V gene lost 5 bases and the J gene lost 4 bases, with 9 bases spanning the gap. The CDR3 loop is CASSNPPYEQYF. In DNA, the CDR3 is TGCGCCAGCAGCAACCCTCCATACGAGCAGTACTTC.

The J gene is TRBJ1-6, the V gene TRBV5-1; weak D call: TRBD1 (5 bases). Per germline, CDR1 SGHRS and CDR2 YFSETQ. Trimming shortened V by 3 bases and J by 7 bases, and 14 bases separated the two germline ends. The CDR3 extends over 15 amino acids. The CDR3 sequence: CASSSDGGGNSPLHF. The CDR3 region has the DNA TGCGCCAGCAGCTCAGACGGGGGAGGGAATTCACCCCTCCACTTT.

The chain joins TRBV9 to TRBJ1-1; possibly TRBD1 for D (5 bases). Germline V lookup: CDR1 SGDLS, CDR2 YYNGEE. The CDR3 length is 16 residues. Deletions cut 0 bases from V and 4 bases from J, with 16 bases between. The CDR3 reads CASSVGGGDGGTEAFF. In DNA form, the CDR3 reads TGTGCCAGCAGCGTAGGCGGAGGGGATGGCGGCACTGAAGCTTTCTTT.

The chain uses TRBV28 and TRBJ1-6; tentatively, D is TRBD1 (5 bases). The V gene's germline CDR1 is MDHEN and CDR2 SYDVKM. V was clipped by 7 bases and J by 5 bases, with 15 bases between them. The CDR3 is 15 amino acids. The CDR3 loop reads CASTHSDRDNSPLHF. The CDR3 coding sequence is TGTGCCAGCACTCATTCCGACAGAGATAATTCACCCCTCCACTTT.

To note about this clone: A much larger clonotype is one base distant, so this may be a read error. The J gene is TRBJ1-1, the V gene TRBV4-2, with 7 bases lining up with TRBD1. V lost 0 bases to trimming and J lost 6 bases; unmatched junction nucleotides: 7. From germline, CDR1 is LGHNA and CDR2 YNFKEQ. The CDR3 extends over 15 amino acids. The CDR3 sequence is CASSQDPAGGAEAFF. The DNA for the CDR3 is TGTGCCAGCAGCCAAGATCCGGCAGGGGGAGCTGAAGCTTTCTTT.

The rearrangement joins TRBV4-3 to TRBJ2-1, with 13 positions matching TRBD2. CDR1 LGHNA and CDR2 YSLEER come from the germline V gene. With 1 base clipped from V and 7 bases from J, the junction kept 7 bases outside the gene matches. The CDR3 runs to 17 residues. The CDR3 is CASSQGPTSGRRNEQFF. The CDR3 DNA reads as TGCGCCAGCAGCCAAGGTCCGACTAGCGGGAGGAGAAATGAGCAGTTCTTC.